Listed below are T cell receptor beta chains from one sample, sequenced in a study of T cells in Graves' hyperthyroidism and ophthalmopathy. TCRdb called the multiplex PCR reads again in MiXCR, with one record for every CDR3 protein. The sample comprises around 600,000 distinct CDR3 sequences, over 12% of which are singletons, and roughly 7% rests with the top ten. Sequenced input: blood. The source of these receptors is a young woman with Graves' ophthalmopathy. CDR3s include the opening cysteine and the closing phenylalanine or tryptophan. D genes are given only for firm matches. Clone size is given for some rows only: seen once, a few or many times, or a class if the clone is expanded.

CDR3: CASSAGLAEHLGAQYF; DNA: TGTGCTAGCAGCGCGGGACTAGCGGAACACCTCGGGGCCCAGTACTTC; size: many; V: TRBV7-7; D: TRBD2; J: TRBJ2-5
CDR3: CASSHEHNYGYTF; DNA: TGTGCCAGCAGCCACGAACACAACTATGGCTACACCTTC; size: many; V: TRBV3-1; D: -; J: TRBJ1-2
CDR3: CAWSVLGQGARPQHF; DNA: TGTGCCTGGAGTGTACTAGGACAGGGGGCCCGTCCCCAGCATTTT; size: many; V: TRBV30; D: TRBD1; J: TRBJ1-5
CDR3: CASSQDLLLGIGGQPQHF; DNA: TGCGCCAGCAGCCAAGATCTTTTATTGGGAATAGGTGGTCAGCCCCAGCATTTT; size: few; V: TRBV4-1; D: -; J: TRBJ1-5
CDR3: CASSFVVRDTRTDTQYF; DNA: TGTGCCAGCAGCTTCGTAGTCCGGGACACACGCACAGATACGCAGTATTTT; size: many; V: TRBV9; D: -; J: TRBJ2-3
CDR3: CASTPQGGGTEAFF; DNA: TGTGCCAGCACCCCCCAGGGGGGTGGCACTGAAGCTTTCTTT; size: many; V: TRBV2; D: TRBD1; J: TRBJ1-1
CDR3: CASSLGQASYEQYF; DNA: TGTGCCAGCAGCTTAGGGCAGGCATCGTACGAGCAGTACTTC; size: many; V: TRBV7-3; D: -; J: TRBJ2-7
CDR3: CASSPMPGDIQYF; DNA: TGTGCCAGCTCACCAATGCCGGGGGACATTCAGTACTTC; size: many; V: TRBV18; D: -; J: TRBJ2-4
CDR3: CASSTRTSGRHEQYF; DNA: TGTGCCAGCAGCACACGGACTAGCGGGAGGCACGAGCAGTACTTC; size: many; V: TRBV11-3; D: TRBD2; J: TRBJ2-7
CDR3: CASRKNTEAFF; DNA: TGTGCCAGCCGGAAGAACACTGAAGCTTTCTTT; size: many; V: TRBV6-2/TRBV6-3; D: -; J: TRBJ1-1
CDR3: CASSQDVPAGNEQFF; DNA: TGTGCCAGCAGCCAAGATGTGCCAGCAGGCAATGAGCAGTTCTTC; size: many; V: TRBV3-1; D: -; J: TRBJ2-1
CDR3: CAISESRGTADSNQPQHF; DNA: TGTGCCATCAGTGAGTCGAGGGGGACAGCTGATAGCAATCAGCCCCAGCATTTT; size: -; V: TRBV10-3; D: TRBD1; J: TRBJ1-5
CDR3: CASSYTGTPYEQYF; DNA: TGTGCCAGCAGTTACACCGGGACTCCCTACGAGCAGTACTTC; size: many; V: TRBV12-3/TRBV12-4; D: -; J: TRBJ2-7
CDR3: CASSPDGYYEQYF; DNA: TGCGCCAGCAGTCCCGACGGGTACTACGAGCAGTACTTC; size: -; V: TRBV4-1; D: -; J: TRBJ2-7